This T cell receptor beta chain is drawn from a study of T cell responses to AZD1222 COVID-19 vaccine. CDR1 and CDR2 from the germline V gene are SNHLY and FYNNEI. V was trimmed by 2 bases and J by 3 bases, leaving 11 bases between them. The CDR3 extends over 15 amino acids. For this clone: The target antigen is unknown.

Both about-4-week and about-12-week second-dose recipients were combined. Study outcomes and limitations: The study reported that nearly half of spike-specific TCRs target unmutated variant regions. Females made up more of the donors, who were largely white British, and clonal diversity may have come out too low. Only five to seven AZD1222 recipients tested seropositive at baseline.

Clones were sequenced by immunoSEQ multiplex PCR, and TCRdb holds only the in-frame ones, with some missing. This table holds over 95,000 clones, roughly 90% found once. Sequencing was performed on peripheral blood, taken 28 days after the second AZD1222 dose. The rearrangement uses TRBV2 and TRBJ2-4; D could derive from TRBD1 or TRBD2 (6 bases each). This TCR was recovered from an adult who received the AZD1222 COVID-19 vaccine. This CDR3 is CASSETGTDKNIQYF. The CDR3 DNA reads TGTGCCAGCAGTGAAACAGGGACTGACAAAAACATTCAGTACTTC.